These 21 T cell receptor beta chains share one sample of origin, sequenced in a study of blood T cell repertoires in COVID-19. Clones were read by immunoSEQ multiplex PCR, and TCRdb kept only the in-frame ones, dropping some. The profile shows 50,000 to 65,000 clones, just over 85% of them singletons. Sequenced input: peripheral blood. The source of these receptors is a man aged 45-60 years with active COVID-19.

V gene TRBV6-4 combines with J gene TRBJ2-3, with no clear D. The ends were cut back, 6 bases at V and 2 bases at J, with 21 bases in the middle. Germline V lookup: CDR1 MRHNA, CDR2 SNTAGT. The CDR3 has 17 amino acids. CDR3 sequence (DNA): TGTGCCAGCAGGGTCCTCCACGAGCCCAAGAACACAGATACGCAGTATTTT. It specifies CASRVLHEPKNTDTQYF.

The V and J genes are TRBV19 and TRBJ1-4; no clear D gene. This CDR3 spans 15 amino acids. V was pared by 7 bases and J by 1 base, with 13 bases between. The germline V gene has CDR1 LNHDA and CDR2 SQIVND (reference sequence). As DNA, the CDR3 is TGTGCCAGTACCCCGTTACGGGGAACTAATGAAAAACTGTTTTTT. Its protein is CASTPLRGTNEKLFF. The full variable domain, with the rest looked up from reference TRBV19 and TRBJ1-4, is DGGITQSPKYLFRKEGQNVTLSCEQNLNHDAMYWYRQDPGQGLRLIYYSQIVNDFQKGDIAEGYSVSREKKESFPLTVTSAQKNPTAFYLCASTPLRGTNEKLFFGSGTQLSVL.

This sequence joins TRBV29-1 and TRBJ2-3, with a possible D match to TRBD2 (6 bases). The CDR3 is 12 amino acids. V dropped 8 bases and J dropped 2 bases, with 11 bases sitting between them. Germline values: CDR1 SQVTM, CDR2 ANQGSEA. CDR3 protein: CSCAGFTDTQYF. In DNA form, the CDR3 reads TGCAGCTGCGCGGGGTTCACAGATACGCAGTATTTT.

Only a few counts were recorded for this clone. CDR3 sequence (DNA): TGTGCCAGCAGTGAGTCCGGTACCTACACCTTC. It is translated as CASSESGTYTF. The rearrangement links TRBV2 to TRBJ1-2; D is unclear. V lost 3 bases and J lost 10, with 9 bases in between. The CDR3 has 11 residues. CDR1 is SNHLY, CDR2 FYNNEI, per germline.

The rearrangement joins TRBV28 to TRBJ1-3; D might be TRBD1 (5 bases). V was shortened by 3 bases and J by 0 bases, with 24 bases between the two germline ends. Per germline, CDR1 MDHEN and CDR2 SYDVKM. There are 20 residues in the CDR3. CDR3 sequence: CASSLIAQEGWSLSGNTIYF. The CDR3 DNA is TGTGCCAGCAGTTTGATCGCCCAGGAGGGGTGGTCACTCTCTGGAAACACCATATATTTT.

This clone came up a few times. The chain couples TRBV3-1 (or the pseudogene TRBV3-2) to TRBJ2-7; tentatively, D is TRBD2 (5 bases). The CDR3 is 12 residues long. The germline V gene has CDR1 LGHDT and CDR2 YNNKEL (reference sequence). Deletions cut 4 bases from V and 3 bases from J, with 7 bases between. CDR3 sequence reads: CASSPEGYEQYF. The CDR3 bases are TGTGCCAGCAGCCCCGAGGGCTACGAGCAGTACTTC.

This rearrangement joins TRBV19 to TRBJ1-4, with D uncertain. Germline CDR1 is LNHDA and CDR2 is SQIVND (reference sequence). The CDR3 has 14 amino acids. V was pared by 6 bases and J by 6 bases, with 14 bases between. The CDR3 sequence: CASSIGVFDEKLFF. The CDR3 nucleotides are TGTGCCAGTAGCATTGGAGTCTTCGATGAAAAACTGTTTTTT. Full variable domain (missing parts from reference TRBV19 and TRBJ1-4): DGGITQSPKYLFRKEGQNVTLSCEQNLNHDAMYWYRQDPGQGLRLIYYSQIVNDFQKGDIAEGYSVSREKKESFPLTVTSAQKNPTAFYLCASSIGVFDEKLFFGSGTQLSVL.

The chain employs TRBV7-9 and TRBJ2-5, with D unclear. Germline loops: CDR1 SEHNR, CDR2 FQNEAQ (reference sequence). The CDR3 covers 12 residues. Trimming removed 4 bases from V and 5 bases from J, with 8 bases in between. DNA for the CDR3: TGTGCCAGCAGCTCTCAGGTGGAGACCCAGTACTTC. Protein sequence: CASSSQVETQYF. Looking up the rest from reference TRBV7-9 and TRBJ2-5 gives the full variable domain: DTGVSQNPRHKITKRGQNVTFRCDPISEHNRLYWYRQTLGQGPEFLTYFQNEAQLEKSRLLSDRFSAERPKGSFSTLEIQRTEQGDSAMYLCASSSQVETQYFGPGTRLLVL.

The rearrangement links TRBV7-3 to TRBJ2-1, with D possibly matching TRBD2 (5 bases). The CDR3 runs 12 residues. Germline V gene sequence: CDR1 SGHTA, CDR2 FQGTGA. Trimming took 5 bases from V and 9 from J, leaving 11 bases between them. CDR3 residues: CASSTGEGEQFF. As DNA, the CDR3 is TGTGCCAGCAGCACCGGAGAGGGTGAGCAGTTCTTC.

The V and J genes are TRBV10-1 and TRBJ2-5; D possibly corresponds to TRBD2 (6 bases). CDR1 is WNHNN, CDR2 SYGVQD, per germline (reference sequence). V was clipped by 2 bases and J by 5 bases, with 12 bases between them. The CDR3 has 14 residues. CDR3 DNA: TGCGCCAGCAGTGAGGGAGGGGTAGAGGAGACCCAGTACTTC. It encodes CASSEGGVEETQYF.

The rearrangement uses TRBV6-5 and TRBJ1-1, with D hard to call. The germline gives CDR1 MNHEY, CDR2 SVGAGI. This CDR3 is 12 amino acids long. Trimming took off 5 bases at V and 5 bases at J, with 9 bases between the two ends. Here the CDR3 reads CASSRRWTEAFF. The CDR3, as DNA: TGTGCCAGCAGTCGCAGGTGGACTGAAGCTTTCTTT.

The genes are TRBV9 and TRBJ2-1, with 7 bases matching TRBD1. The CDR3 is made up of 15 amino acids. The germline CDR1 and CDR2 sequences are SGDLS and YYNGEE. The V segment lost 4 bases and the J segment 2 bases; nucleotides outside the gene matches: 6. CDR3 amino acids: CASSRPGQTYNEQFF. CDR3 DNA sequence: TGTGCCAGCAGCCGCCCGGGACAGACCTACAATGAGCAGTTCTTC.

The chain couples TRBV12-5 to TRBJ1-2; 7 nucleotides match TRBD1. Germline V lookup: CDR1 LGHNT, CDR2 FRNRAP. V shed 4 bases and J 6 bases; nucleotides not matched to a gene: 5. The CDR3 is 13 residues long. CDR3 bases: TGTGCTAGTGGTTACGACAGGGATCATGGCTACACCTTC. It yields the protein CASGYDRDHGYTF.

The genes are TRBV6-5 and TRBJ2-7, with 10 bases that match TRBD2. Germline V gives CDR1 MNHEY, CDR2 SVGAGI. After removal of 4 bases from V and 3 bases from J, the junction contained 6 bases not matched to a gene. CDR3 length: 15 residues. CDR3 nucleotides: TGTGCCAGCAGTTTCCTAGCGGGAGCTAACTACGAGCAGTACTTC. Translating it yields CASSFLAGANYEQYF.

This clone was observed a handful of times. This chain joins TRBV7-2 and TRBJ1-6; 7 nucleotides line up with TRBD1. The V gene's germline CDR1 is SGHTA and CDR2 FQGNSA. J was trimmed by 11 bases and V by 5 bases; bases with no gene match: 9. This CDR3 comprises 14 residues. In nucleotides, the CDR3 is TGTGCCAGCAGCCCTCAGACAGGGAGTACACCCCTCCACTTT. Amino acid sequence: CASSPQTGSTPLHF.

This clone was counted a single time. V and J are TRBV7-2 and TRBJ1-1; D is unclear. This CDR3 comprises 15 residues. Germline V gives CDR1 SGHTA, CDR2 FQGNSA. With 3 bases removed from V and 7 bases from J, the gap between germline ends came to 18 bases. CDR3 sequence: CASSFGEEIPREAFF. The CDR3 nucleotides read TGTGCCAGCAGCTTTGGCGAGGAGATTCCGCGTGAAGCTTTCTTT.

The chain links TRBV29-1 to TRBJ2-5; 10 bases are shared with TRBD1. CDR1 is SQVTM, CDR2 ANQGSEA, per germline. CDR3 length equals 16 residues. The ends lost 7 bases at V and 5 bases at J; junction bases unmatched: 16. CDR3 in amino acids: CSADGGGQGPAETQYF. CDR3 sequence (DNA): TGCAGCGCCGATGGAGGGGGACAGGGGCCGGCGGAGACCCAGTACTTC.

The rearrangement links TRBV18 to TRBJ2-7; 9 bases fit TRBD1. Germline CDR1 reads KGHSH; CDR2 reads LQKENI. The CDR3 totals 14 residues. The J segment lost 4 bases and the V segment lost 0 bases, leaving 1 base of the junction unmatched. The CDR3 protein is CASSPPGQGYEQYF. The CDR3 nucleotides read TGTGCCAGCTCACCACCGGGACAGGGATACGAGCAGTACTTC.

The CDR3 sequence: CASRETGLSEKLFF. The CDR3 coding sequence is TGTGCCAGCAGGGAGACAGGGTTGAGCGAAAAACTGTTTTTT. V and J are TRBV6-5 and TRBJ1-4, with 7 bases that match TRBD1. Germline lookup yields CDR1 MNHEY and CDR2 SVGAGI. The CDR3 totals 14 residues. V was pared by 6 bases and J by 8 bases, with 9 bases of the junction left unmatched.

The chain carries TRBV7-8 and TRBJ2-7, with no clear D. There are 14 residues in the CDR3. Germline lookup yields CDR1 SGHVS and CDR2 FQNEAQ. V shed 3 bases and J shed 3 bases, with 12 bases lying between them. The CDR3 nucleotides read TGTGCCAGCAGCTTCGATCAAGCTATCTACGAGCAGTACTTC. Its protein is CASSFDQAIYEQYF.

The genes are TRBV10-3 and TRBJ2-7, with TRBD2 matching 10 bases. V trimming: 6 bases; J trimming: 4 bases; junction bases outside the gene matches: 3. Germline V gives CDR1 ENHRY, CDR2 SYGVKD. The CDR3 is 13 residues long. The CDR3: CAIRGLADYEQYF. In nucleotides, the CDR3 is TGTGCCATCAGAGGACTAGCGGATTACGAGCAGTACTTC.